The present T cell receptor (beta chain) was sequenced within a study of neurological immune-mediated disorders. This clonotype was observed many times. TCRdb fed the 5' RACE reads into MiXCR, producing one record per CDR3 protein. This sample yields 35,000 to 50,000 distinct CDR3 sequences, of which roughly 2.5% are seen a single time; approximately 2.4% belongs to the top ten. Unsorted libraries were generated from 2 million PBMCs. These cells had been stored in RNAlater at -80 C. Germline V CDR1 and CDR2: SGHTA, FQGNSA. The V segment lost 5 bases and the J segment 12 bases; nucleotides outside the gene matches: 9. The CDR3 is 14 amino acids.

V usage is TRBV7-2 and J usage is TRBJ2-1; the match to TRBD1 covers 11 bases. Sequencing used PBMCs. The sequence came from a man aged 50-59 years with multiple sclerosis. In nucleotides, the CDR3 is TGTGCCAGCAGCGGCGGGACAGGGGGAGGGTCGCAGTTCTTC. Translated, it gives CASSGGTGGGSQFF.